The subject of this entry is one T cell receptor (beta chain). The entry originates in a study of T cell repertoires in cytomegalovirus infection. TCRdb re-called the reads through MiXCR, storing one row per CDR3 protein. The data hold hundreds of thousands of distinct CDR3 sequences, with approximately 24% observed a single time. Sequences were obtained from CD8+ T cells from PBMCs. The receptor's source is a human donor in good health (CMV status not recorded). Some clones in this sample may be carry-over from other donors' samples.

The chain's CDR3 is CASSSTGGNHYGYTF. The DNA of the CDR3 is TGTGCCAGCAGCTCGACAGGGGGAAACCACTATGGCTACACCTTC. The chain joins TRBV28 to TRBJ1-2; 9 bases align to TRBD1. CDR3 length: 15 amino acids. With 6 bases clipped from V and 3 bases from J, the junction kept 8 bases outside the gene matches. Germline V gives CDR1 MDHEN, CDR2 SYDVKM.